A selection of T cell receptor beta chains follows, all from one sample in a study of cytomegalovirus exposure and HLA in healthy donors. Method: immunoSEQ multiplex PCR; TCRdb's copy keeps in-frame clones and lacks some. The sample holds approximately 100,000 clones; under 85% are singletons and the top ten take roughly 8%. Sequenced sample: PBMCs. These receptors were obtained from a woman aged 45-60 years in good health and CMV-seropositive. The CDR3 runs from the conserved cysteine through the conserved F or W. A D gene is named only where the DNA matches it firmly. Size is stated for part of the rows, as once, few or many counts, or as a class when the clone is expanded.

D gene	V gene	clone size	J gene	CDR3 protein	CDR3 DNA
TRBD1	TRBV11-2	few	TRBJ1-2	CASSSRQGMAYTF	TGTGCCAGCAGCTCACGACAGGGGATGGCCTACACCTTC
TRBD2	TRBV4-3	-	TRBJ2-7	CASSQSLAGGSYEQYF	TGCGCCAGCAGCCAATCACTAGCGGGAGGCTCCTACGAGCAGTACTTC
-	TRBV7-9	-	TRBJ1-5	CASSHWGLGESENQPQHF	TGTGCCAGCAGCCATTGGGGCCTTGGAGAGAGTGAAAATCAGCCCCAGCATTTT
-	TRBV7-9	-	TRBJ1-1	CASSLQSNTEAFF	TGTGCCAGCAGCTTACAGTCGAACACTGAAGCTTTCTTT
-	TRBV5-4	few	TRBJ1-2	CASSRSGDYGYTF	TGTGCCAGCAGCCGGTCAGGGGACTATGGCTACACCTTC
TRBD1	TRBV7-9	-	TRBJ2-7	CASSLRDRVPYEQYF	TGTGCCAGCAGCTTACGGGACAGGGTTCCCTACGAGCAGTACTTC
TRBD2	TRBV9	-	TRBJ2-1	CASSAWTSGRFYNEQFF	TGTGCCAGCAGCGCCTGGACTAGCGGGAGATTCTACAATGAGCAGTTCTTC
TRBD1	TRBV5-6	-	TRBJ2-7	CASGVQGVKYEQYF	TGTGCCAGCGGCGTCCAGGGGGTCAAGTACGAGCAGTACTTC
TRBD1	TRBV6-1	-	TRBJ1-2	CASSPRGGQVEGYTF	TGTGCCAGCAGTCCTCGGGGAGGACAGGTAGAAGGCTACACCTTC
TRBD2	TRBV18	-	TRBJ2-7	CASSGFSGGSYEQYF	TGTGCCAGCTCGGGGTTCAGCGGGGGATCCTACGAGCAGTACTTC
-	TRBV5-4	many	TRBJ2-5	CASSLGGSFKGETQYF	TGTGCCAGCAGCTTAGGCGGGTCCTTTAAAGGAGAGACCCAGTACTTC
TRBD2	TRBV5-4	few	TRBJ2-7	CASSRTSGRNEQYF	TGTGCCAGCAGCCGGACTAGCGGGAGAAACGAGCAGTACTTC
TRBD2	TRBV7-2	-	TRBJ2-1	CASSWTSYNEQFF	TGTGCCAGCAGCTGGACTAGCTACAATGAGCAGTTCTTC
-	TRBV29-1	-	TRBJ2-1	CSAEDYYNEQFF	TGCAGCGCCGAGGACTACTACAATGAGCAGTTCTTC
TRBD2	TRBV28	-	TRBJ2-1	CASSLVFSGGSPLEQFF	TGTGCCAGCAGTTTGGTTTTTAGCGGGGGGAGCCCGCTGGAGCAGTTCTTC
TRBD2	TRBV7-8	-	TRBJ2-3	CASSVDSGLAGTDTQYF	TGTGCCAGCAGCGTAGACTCGGGACTAGCGGGCACAGATACGCAGTATTTT
TRBD1	TRBV6-5	-	TRBJ1-1	CASSYRGTGGHTEAFF	TGTGCCAGCAGTTATCGGGGGACAGGGGGCCACACTGAAGCTTTCTTT
TRBD1	TRBV27	-	TRBJ2-7	CASKGQGRYEQYF	TGTGCCAGCAAGGGACAGGGGAGATACGAGCAGTACTTC
TRBD1	TRBV9	-	TRBJ2-5	CASSVDMGTVGRYF	TGTGCCAGCAGCGTAGACATGGGGACAGTCGGAAGGTACTTC
-	TRBV2	few	TRBJ1-1	CASKDTLNTEAFF	TGTGCCAGCAAGGACACCTTGAACACTGAAGCTTTCTTT
-	TRBV19	-	TRBJ1-3	CASSIGGSSGNTIYF	TGTGCCAGTAGTATCGGCGGGAGCTCTGGAAACACCATATATTTT
-	TRBV7-7	-	TRBJ2-1	CASSLLHENEQFF	TGTGCTAGCAGCCTTCTCCATGAGAATGAGCAGTTCTTC
TRBD1	TRBV27	few	TRBJ1-5	CASSSGQARNQPQHF	TGTGCCAGCAGTTCGGGACAGGCCCGCAATCAGCCCCAGCATTTT
TRBD2	TRBV10-2	-	TRBJ2-3	CASRDTSGGTDTQYF	TGCGCCAGCAGAGACACTAGCGGGGGCACAGATACGCAGTATTTT
-	TRBV7-9	-	TRBJ2-3	CASSLGTAPSDTQYF	TGTGCCAGCAGCTTAGGGACAGCCCCTTCAGATACGCAGTATTTT
-	TRBV9	few	TRBJ2-5	CASSATGRQTQYF	TGTGCCAGCAGCGCAACAGGGCGGCAGACCCAGTACTTC
TRBD2	TRBV15	-	TRBJ2-7	CATSGRAGIPYEQYF	TGTGCCACCAGCGGGAGGGCCGGCATACCCTACGAGCAGTACTTC
TRBD1	TRBV6-6	-	TRBJ1-2	CASSYSDRGYGYTF	TGTGCCAGCAGTTACTCTGACAGGGGTTATGGCTACACCTTC
TRBD2	TRBV6-5	-	TRBJ2-5	CASSYDSGRRETQYF	TGTGCCAGCAGTTACGATAGCGGGAGACGAGAGACCCAGTACTTC
TRBD1	TRBV23-1	-	TRBJ1-5	CASSQFDRATQPQHF	TGCGCCAGCAGTCAATTCGACAGGGCTACTCAGCCCCAGCATTTT
TRBD1	TRBV11-1	-	TRBJ1-3	CASSSGQPGNTIYF	TGTGCCAGCAGTTCGGGACAGCCTGGAAACACCATATATTTT
TRBD2	TRBV4-2	-	TRBJ2-5	CASSQAQRGAGETQYF	TGTGCCAGCAGCCAAGCGCAGCGGGGGGCCGGGGAGACCCAGTACTTC
-	TRBV29-1	-	TRBJ1-1	CSAWGGGGLNTEAFF	TGCAGCGCTTGGGGGGGTGGGGGGTTGAACACTGAAGCTTTCTTT
TRBD2	TRBV7-9	-	TRBJ2-1	CSSSLDGLAENEQFF	TGTTCCAGCAGCTTAGACGGCCTAGCGGAGAATGAGCAGTTCTTC
TRBD1	TRBV9	-	TRBJ1-4	CASSPRQGATNEKLFF	TGTGCCAGCAGCCCTCGACAGGGCGCAACTAATGAAAAACTGTTTTTT
TRBD2	TRBV5-1	-	TRBJ2-7	CASSLGKLAASYEQYF	TGCGCCAGCAGCTTGGGGAAACTAGCGGCCTCCTACGAGCAGTACTTC
-	TRBV25-1	few	TRBJ2-1	CATEGDSNVYNEQFF	TGTGCCACCGAAGGGGACTCGAATGTCTACAATGAGCAGTTCTTC
-	TRBV19	-	TRBJ1-5	CASRLRDSLLYSNQPQHF	TGTGCCAGTAGGTTGAGGGATTCCCTCCTTTATAGCAATCAGCCCCAGCATTTT
-	TRBV15	-	TRBJ2-3	CATSRTAQNTDTQYF	TGTGCCACCAGCAGAACCGCCCAGAACACAGATACGCAGTATTTT
TRBD1	TRBV19	-	TRBJ1-5	CATKDRTGANQPQHF	TGTGCCACTAAGGACCGGACAGGCGCCAATCAGCCCCAGCATTTT
-	TRBV5-1	-	TRBJ2-2	CASRIPSSTGELFF	TGCGCCAGCAGGATCCCCTCGAGCACCGGGGAGCTGTTTTTT